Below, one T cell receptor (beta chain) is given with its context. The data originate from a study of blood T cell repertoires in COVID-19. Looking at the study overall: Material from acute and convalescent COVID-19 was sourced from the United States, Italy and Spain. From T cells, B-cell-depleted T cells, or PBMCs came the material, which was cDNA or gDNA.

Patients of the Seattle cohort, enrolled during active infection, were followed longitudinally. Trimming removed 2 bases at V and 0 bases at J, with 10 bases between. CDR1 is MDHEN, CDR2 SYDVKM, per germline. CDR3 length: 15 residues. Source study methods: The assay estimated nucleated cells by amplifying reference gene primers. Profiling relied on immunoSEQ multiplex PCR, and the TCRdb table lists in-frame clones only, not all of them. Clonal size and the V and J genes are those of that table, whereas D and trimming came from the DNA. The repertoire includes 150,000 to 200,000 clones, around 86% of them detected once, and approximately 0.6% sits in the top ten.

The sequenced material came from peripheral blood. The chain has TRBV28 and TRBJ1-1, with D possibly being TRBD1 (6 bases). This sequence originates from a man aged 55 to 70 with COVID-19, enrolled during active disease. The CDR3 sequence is CASSLAGVVNTEAFF. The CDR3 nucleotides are TGTGCCAGCAGTTTAGCAGGGGTGGTGAACACTGAAGCTTTCTTT.